Listed below are T cell receptor beta chains from one sample, sequenced in a study of cytomegalovirus exposure and HLA in healthy donors. The method was immunoSEQ multiplex PCR; TCRdb's version includes in-frame clones alone and lacks a portion of them. The data contain 90,000 to 150,000 clones, approximately 87% of them singletons. Material for sequencing was PBMCs. The receptor source for this set is a woman between 18 and 29 years old in good health and CMV-seropositive. Each CDR3 is given with its conserved first and last residue. A D gene is named only where the DNA matches it firmly. Size tells how often a clone was seen (once, few, many) or the class of an expanded clone, and some rows leave it out.

j_gene: TRBJ2-5
abundance: .
d_gene: .
v_gene: TRBV9
CDR3nt: TGTGCCAGCAGCTCGACTAGCCAAGAGACCCAGTACTTC
CDR3aa: CASSSTSQETQYF

j_gene: TRBJ2-2
abundance: .
d_gene: .
v_gene: TRBV11-2
CDR3nt: TGTGCCAGCAGCCCCTTAGAGGGCCAGGCGAACACCGGGGAGCTGTTTTTT
CDR3aa: CASSPLEGQANTGELFF

j_gene: TRBJ2-7
abundance: .
d_gene: TRBD2
v_gene: TRBV2
CDR3nt: TGTGCCAGCAGCGACCCACTAGCGGGAGGATACGAGCAGTACTTC
CDR3aa: CASSDPLAGGYEQYF

j_gene: TRBJ2-3
abundance: .
d_gene: .
v_gene: TRBV5-1
CDR3nt: TGCGCCAGCAGCTTGTCGGGTCCTGACACAGATACGCAGTATTTT
CDR3aa: CASSLSGPDTDTQYF

j_gene: TRBJ2-7
abundance: .
d_gene: .
v_gene: TRBV6-1
CDR3nt: TGTGCCAGCAGGAGTCAGGGAACCTACGAGCAGTACTTC
CDR3aa: CASRSQGTYEQYF

j_gene: TRBJ1-5
abundance: .
d_gene: TRBD1
v_gene: TRBV27
CDR3nt: TGTGCCAGCAGGCGGGGGGGCAGGGGGTTGCAGCCCCAGCATTTT
CDR3aa: CASRRGGRGLQPQHF

j_gene: TRBJ2-1
abundance: .
d_gene: TRBD1
v_gene: TRBV27
CDR3nt: TGTGCCAGCAGTTTGTGGGGGGGACAGGGGCCTGGGGATGAGCAGTTCTTC
CDR3aa: CASSLWGGQGPGDEQFF

j_gene: TRBJ1-1
abundance: .
d_gene: .
v_gene: TRBV2
CDR3nt: TGTGCCAGCAGTGAACGGGGGGAGGCTATGAACACTGAAGCTTTCTTT
CDR3aa: CASSERGEAMNTEAFF

j_gene: TRBJ1-1
abundance: .
d_gene: TRBD1
v_gene: TRBV7-2
CDR3nt: TGTGCCAGCAGGATAAACAGGGGTGGGACTGAAGCTTTCTTT
CDR3aa: CASRINRGGTEAFF

j_gene: TRBJ2-5
abundance: .
d_gene: TRBD2
v_gene: TRBV18
CDR3nt: TGTGCCAGCTCACCAACTAGCGTGCAAGAGACCCAGTACTTC
CDR3aa: CASSPTSVQETQYF

j_gene: TRBJ2-2
abundance: once
d_gene: TRBD1
v_gene: TRBV30
CDR3nt: TGTGCCTGGACCGGACAGGGGTACACCGGGGAGCTGTTTTTT
CDR3aa: CAWTGQGYTGELFF